Sequencing of this TCR beta chain was carried out in a study of shared clonotypes between healthy human individuals. Looked up from germline, CDR1 is SEHNR and CDR2 is FQNEAQ (reference sequence). The CDR3 contains 16 residues. With V trimmed by 6 bases and J by 2 bases, 10 bases remained unmatched. TCRdb's copy holds only in-frame clones and misses some; the assay was immunoSEQ multiplex PCR. The sample shows roughly 2.1 million clones, roughly 91% of them seen only once. In the naive CD8 group, cells lacked CD45RO and were positively selected for CCR7, so terminally differentiated effector memory CD45RA+ cells were left out.

Sequencing was performed on naive CD8+ T cells from PBMCs. The clonotype was recovered from a man between 18 and 35 years old in good health. Some clones in this sample may be carry-over from other donors' samples. J is TRBJ1-3 and V is TRBV7-9, with TRBD1 identical over 7 bases. This CDR3 reads CASRLLQGSTGNTIYF. CDR3 nucleotides: TGTGCCAGCAGACTTTTACAGGGGTCAACTGGAAACACCATATATTTT. The whole variable domain, remainder taken from reference TRBV7-9 and TRBJ1-3, is DTGVSQNPRHKITKRGQNVTFRCDPISEHNRLYWYRQTLGQGPEFLTYFQNEAQLEKSRLLSDRFSAERPKGSFSTLEIQRTEQGDSAMYLCASRLLQGSTGNTIYFGEGSWLTVV.